The TCR beta chain described here comes from a study of blood T cell repertoires in COVID-19. Study-wide background: Acute and convalescent COVID-19 specimens originated in the United States, Italy and Spain. PBMCs, B-cell-depleted T cells, or T cells were the source of the cDNA or gDNA that made up the material.

Sequencing was performed with immunoSEQ multiplex PCR; in TCRdb, only in-frame clones are kept and a portion is missing. The sample has under 250,000 clones; over 65% are singletons. From germline, CDR1 is KGHSH and CDR2 LQKENI. CDR3 length: 15 amino acids. Unmatched junction bases numbered 5, after V lost 4 bases and J lost 7 bases. J is TRBJ1-6 and V is TRBV18, with TRBD1 matching 9 bases. The sequenced sample consisted of peripheral blood. This sequence originates from a woman aged 70-85 years with active or convalescent COVID-19. CDR3 sequence: CASSRTGEGNSPLHF. The CDR3 DNA follows: TGTGCCAGCTCACGGACAGGGGAGGGGAATTCACCCCTCCACTTT.